This TCR beta chain was obtained from a study of cytomegalovirus exposure and HLA in healthy donors. Whole-study context: Of around 400 genotyped donors, more than 75% grouped in the Caucasian-associated ancestry cluster.

With 60 Vbeta and 13 Jbeta primers, the PCR was carried out. Some clones are missing from TCRdb's copy, which holds only in-frame ones; the method was immunoSEQ multiplex PCR. The sample includes tens of thousands of clones, approximately 82% of them seen just once. The TCR sequence derives from a man aged 40-55 years in good health and CMV-seronegative. Source material: PBMCs.

The CDR3 coding sequence is TGTGCCAGCAGTCTCCAGGGGACAATTTCACCCCTCCACTTT. This sequence encodes CASSLQGTISPLHF. The rearrangement uses TRBV27 and TRBJ1-6; D may be TRBD1 (6 bases). CDR3 length equals 14 residues. The V end was cut by 5 bases, the J end by 9 bases, with 14 bases between. Per germline, CDR1 MNHEY and CDR2 SMNVEV (reference sequence).